The clone carrying this T cell receptor beta chain was recorded at least ten times. The antigen is unknown. Time point reported: newly diagnosed GD, antithyroid drugs for less than 3 months. Isolated PBMC RNA provided the starting material for the TCR library. Building of the TCR beta libraries involved iRepertoire HTBI primers and Arm-PCR of CDR3 regions. One entry per CDR3 protein, called by TCRdb with MiXCR from the multiplex PCR reads. The table lists approximately 470,000 distinct CDR3 sequences, around 15% of them singletons. Trimming cost V 6 bases and J 5 bases, with 11 bases left between them. This CDR3 is 12 amino acids long. Per the germline V gene, CDR1 is DFQATT and CDR2 is SNEGSKA (reference sequence). This sample was included in a study of regulatory T cells in long-lasting Graves disease. Study-wide findings and caveats: Small sample size may have lowered accuracy. The study found TRBV28, TRBJ1-2 and TRBJ2-5 favored in persistent disease.

These same data were also listed under a study on T cells in Graves' hyperthyroidism and ophthalmopathy. From that study: Graves' hyperthyroidism was deemed stable given no ophthalmopathy progression within 18 months. HTBI primers were used for first-round RT-PCR of the TCR CDR3.

The sample consisted of peripheral blood mononuclear cells (PBMCs), taken at new diagnosis, from a patient treated with antithyroid drugs. The sequence was obtained from a man aged 40-49 years with Graves disease. The V call is TRBV20-1, the J call TRBJ1-5, with a tentative D call TRBD1 (5 bases). The DNA for the CDR3 is TGCAGTGCGGGGCAGGACCATCAGCCCCAGCATTTT. Its protein is CSAGQDHQPQHF.